The clone carrying this TCR beta chain was observed a single time. This sample is drawn from a study of blood T cell repertoires in COVID-19. Turning to the study itself: Some COVID-19 samples were acute and others convalescent; all came from the United States, Italy and Spain. Sample material is recorded as cDNA or gDNA derived from T cells, B-cell-depleted T cells, or PBMCs.

Profiling relied on immunoSEQ multiplex PCR, and the TCRdb table lists in-frame clones only, not all of them. The table records 55,000 to 75,000 clones, around 91% of them present only once. Trimming shortened V by 1 base and J by 3 bases, and 10 bases separated the two germline ends. The CDR3 extends over 15 amino acids. Per germline, CDR1 MGHRA and CDR2 YSYEKL. Sequenced: peripheral blood. The source of this sequence is a human donor in a cohort sampled during active COVID-19. This chain links TRBV4-1 with TRBJ1-5; D may be TRBD1 (6 bases). The CDR3 loop reads CASSQVAGANQPQHF. CDR3 in DNA: TGCGCCAGCAGCCAAGTTGCAGGGGCCAATCAGCCCCAGCATTTT.